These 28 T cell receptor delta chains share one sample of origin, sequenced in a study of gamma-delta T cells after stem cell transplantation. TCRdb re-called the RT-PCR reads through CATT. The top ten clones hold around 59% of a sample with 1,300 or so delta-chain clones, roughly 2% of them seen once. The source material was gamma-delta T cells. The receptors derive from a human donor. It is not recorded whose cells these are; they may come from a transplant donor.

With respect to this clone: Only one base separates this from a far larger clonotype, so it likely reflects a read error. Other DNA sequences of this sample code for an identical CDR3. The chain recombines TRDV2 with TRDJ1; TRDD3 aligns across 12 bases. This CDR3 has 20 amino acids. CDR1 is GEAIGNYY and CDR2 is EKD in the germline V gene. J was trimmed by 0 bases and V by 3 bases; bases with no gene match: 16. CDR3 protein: CACDAVLGDTQNHHTDKLIF. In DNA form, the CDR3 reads TGTGCCTGTGACGCCGTACTGGGGGATACACAAAATCACCACACCGATAAACTCATCTTT.

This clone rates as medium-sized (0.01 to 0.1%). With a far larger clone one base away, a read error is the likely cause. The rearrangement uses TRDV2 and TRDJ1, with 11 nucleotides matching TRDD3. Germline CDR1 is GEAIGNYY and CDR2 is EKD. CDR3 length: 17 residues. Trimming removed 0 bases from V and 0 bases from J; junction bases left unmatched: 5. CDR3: CACDTVGDTTHTDKLIF. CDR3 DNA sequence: TGTGCCTGTGACACCGTGGGGGATACGACCCACACCGATAAACTCATCTTT.

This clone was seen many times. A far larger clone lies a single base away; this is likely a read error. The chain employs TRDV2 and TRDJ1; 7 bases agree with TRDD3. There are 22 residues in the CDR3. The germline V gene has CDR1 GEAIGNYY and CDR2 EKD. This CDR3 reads CACDTYWGDESDSLARFDKPIF. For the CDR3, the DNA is TGTGCCTGTGACACGTACTGGGGTGATGAGTCGGATTCGCTAGCTCGCTTCGATAAACCCATCTTT.

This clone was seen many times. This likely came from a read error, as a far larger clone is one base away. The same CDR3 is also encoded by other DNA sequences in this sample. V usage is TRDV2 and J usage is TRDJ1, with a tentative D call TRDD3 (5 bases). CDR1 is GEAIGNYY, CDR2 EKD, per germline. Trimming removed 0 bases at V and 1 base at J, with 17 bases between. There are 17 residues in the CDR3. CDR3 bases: TGTGCCTGTGACACCGTCGTTAGGGGGTCCAGCACCGATAAACTCATCTTT. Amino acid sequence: CACDTVVRGSSTDKLIF.

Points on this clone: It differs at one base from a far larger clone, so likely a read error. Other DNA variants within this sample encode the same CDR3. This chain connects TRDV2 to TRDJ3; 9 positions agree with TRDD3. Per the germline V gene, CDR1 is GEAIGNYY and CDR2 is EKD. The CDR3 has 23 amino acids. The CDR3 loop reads CACDYPCRLGEGDGSWDTRQMFF. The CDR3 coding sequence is TGTGCCTGTGATTATCCCTGCAGACTGGGGGAGGGCGACGGTTCCTGGGACACCCGTCAGATGTTTTTC.

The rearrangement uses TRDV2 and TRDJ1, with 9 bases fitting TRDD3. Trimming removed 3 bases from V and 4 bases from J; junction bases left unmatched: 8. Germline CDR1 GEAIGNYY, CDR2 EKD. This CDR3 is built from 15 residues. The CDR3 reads CACDPVMGDIDKLIF. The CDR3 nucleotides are TGTGCCTGTGACCCCGTGATGGGGGATATCGATAAACTCATCTTT.

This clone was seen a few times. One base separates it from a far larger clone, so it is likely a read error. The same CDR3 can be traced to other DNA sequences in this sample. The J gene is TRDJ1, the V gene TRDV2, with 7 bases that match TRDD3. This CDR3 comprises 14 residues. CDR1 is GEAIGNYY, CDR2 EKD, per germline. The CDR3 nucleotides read TGTGCCTGTGACGGACTGGGGTTCACCGATAAGCTCATCTTT. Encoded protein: CACDGLGFTDKLIF.

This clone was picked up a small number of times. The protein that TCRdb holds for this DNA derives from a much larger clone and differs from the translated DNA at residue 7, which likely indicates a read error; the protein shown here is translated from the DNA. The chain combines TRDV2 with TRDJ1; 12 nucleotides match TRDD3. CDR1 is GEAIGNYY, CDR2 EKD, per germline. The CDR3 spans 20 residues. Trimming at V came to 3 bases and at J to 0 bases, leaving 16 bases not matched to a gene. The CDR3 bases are TGTGCCTGTGACCCCCTGGATGGACTGGGGGATACTCTGTACACCGATAAACTCATCTTT. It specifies CACDPLDGLGDTLYTDKLIF.

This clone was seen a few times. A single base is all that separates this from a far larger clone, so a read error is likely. CDR3 in amino acids: CALGGDGLPLIWGILGPYADKLIF. In nucleotides, the CDR3 is TGTGCTCTTGGGGGAGACGGCCTCCCTCTGATCTGGGGGATACTTGGGCCTTACGCCGATAAACTCATCTTT. The gene calls are TRDV1 and TRDJ1; 11 nucleotides align to TRDD3. Germline-derived CDR1 and CDR2 are TSWWSYY and QGS. The CDR3 has 24 residues. V trimming: 4 bases; J trimming: 3 bases; junction bases outside the gene matches: 31.

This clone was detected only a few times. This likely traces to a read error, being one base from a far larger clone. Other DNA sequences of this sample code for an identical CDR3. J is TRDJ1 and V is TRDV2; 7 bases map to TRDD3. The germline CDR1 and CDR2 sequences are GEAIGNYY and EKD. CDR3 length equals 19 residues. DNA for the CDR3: TGTGCCTGTGACACCGTACTGGGGACCCCGGGGGTGTACACCGACAAACTCATCTTT. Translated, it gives CACDTVLGTPGVYTDKLIF.

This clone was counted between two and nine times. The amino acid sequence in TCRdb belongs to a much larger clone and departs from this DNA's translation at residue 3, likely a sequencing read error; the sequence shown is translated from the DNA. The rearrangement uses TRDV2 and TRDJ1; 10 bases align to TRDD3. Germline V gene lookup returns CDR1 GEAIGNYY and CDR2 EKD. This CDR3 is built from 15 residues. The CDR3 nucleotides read TGTGCCCGTGACAGTCTGGGGGATAGATCCGATAAACTCATCTTT. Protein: CARDSLGDRSDKLIF.

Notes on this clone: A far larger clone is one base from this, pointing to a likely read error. CDR3 sequence: CACDAVGTTNTDKLIF. The CDR3, as DNA: TGTGCCTGTGACGCCGTCGGGACTACTAACACCGATAAACTCATCTTT. This chain links TRDV2 with TRDJ1; D is undetermined. There are 16 residues in the CDR3. Germline lookup yields CDR1 GEAIGNYY and CDR2 EKD. V dropped 3 bases and J dropped 0 bases, with 16 bases sitting between them.

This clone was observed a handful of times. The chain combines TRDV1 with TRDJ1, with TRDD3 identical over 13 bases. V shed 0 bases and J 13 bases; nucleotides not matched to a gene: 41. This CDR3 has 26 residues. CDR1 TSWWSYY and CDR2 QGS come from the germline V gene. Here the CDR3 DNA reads TGTGCTCTTGGGGAACTAGTTAGTTATATCCCGAATCCTCCCACTGGGGGATACGGGCGGGCCGATAAGCCCATCTTT. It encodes CALGELVSYIPNPPTGGYGRADKPIF.

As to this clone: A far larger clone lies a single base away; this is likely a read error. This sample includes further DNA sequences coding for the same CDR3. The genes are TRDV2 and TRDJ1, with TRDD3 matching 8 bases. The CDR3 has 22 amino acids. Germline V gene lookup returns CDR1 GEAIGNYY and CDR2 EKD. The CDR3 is CACDTLPTPLTGGHPYTDKLIF. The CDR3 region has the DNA TGTGCCTGTGACACCTTGCCTACCCCACTTACTGGGGGGCATCCTTACACCGATAAACTCATCTTC.

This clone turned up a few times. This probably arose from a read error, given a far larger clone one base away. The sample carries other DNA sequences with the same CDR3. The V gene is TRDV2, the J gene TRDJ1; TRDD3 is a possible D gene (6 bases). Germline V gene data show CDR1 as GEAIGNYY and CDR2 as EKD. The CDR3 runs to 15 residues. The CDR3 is CACDTLGTWGDKLIF. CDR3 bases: TGTGCCTGTGACACCCTGGGGACCTGGGGCGATAAGCTCATCTTT.

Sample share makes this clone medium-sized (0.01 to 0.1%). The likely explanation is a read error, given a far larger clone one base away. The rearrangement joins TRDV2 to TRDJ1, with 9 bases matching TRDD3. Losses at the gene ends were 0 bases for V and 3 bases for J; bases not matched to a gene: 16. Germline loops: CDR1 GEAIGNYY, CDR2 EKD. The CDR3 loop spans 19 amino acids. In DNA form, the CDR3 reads TGTGCCTGTGACACCGTTAGCCTGGGGGATCGGGAGGACGCCGATAAACTCATCTTT. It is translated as CACDTVSLGDREDADKLIF.

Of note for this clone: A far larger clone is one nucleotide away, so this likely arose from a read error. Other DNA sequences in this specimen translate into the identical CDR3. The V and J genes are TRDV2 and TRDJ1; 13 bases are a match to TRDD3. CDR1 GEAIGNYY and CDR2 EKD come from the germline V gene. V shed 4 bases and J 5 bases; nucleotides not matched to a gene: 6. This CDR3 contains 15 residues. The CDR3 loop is CACDLLGDTADKLIF. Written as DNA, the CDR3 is TGTGCCTGTGATTTACTGGGGGATACGGCTGATAAACTCATCTTT.

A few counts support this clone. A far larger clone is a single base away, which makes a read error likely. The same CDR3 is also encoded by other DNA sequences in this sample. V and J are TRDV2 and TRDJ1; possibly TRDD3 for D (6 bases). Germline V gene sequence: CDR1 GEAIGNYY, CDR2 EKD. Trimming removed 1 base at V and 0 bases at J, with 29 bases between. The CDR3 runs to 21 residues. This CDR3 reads CACDTVKFDGGPMGYTDKLIF. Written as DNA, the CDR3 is TGTGCCTGTGACACGGTAAAGTTCGATGGGGGCCCCATGGGGTACACCGATAAACTCATCTTT.

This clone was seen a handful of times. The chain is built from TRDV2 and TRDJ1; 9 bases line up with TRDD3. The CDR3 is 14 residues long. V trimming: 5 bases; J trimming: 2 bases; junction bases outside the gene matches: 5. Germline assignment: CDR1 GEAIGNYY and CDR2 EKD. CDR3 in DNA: TGTGCCTGTGGTACTGGGGGACTTACCGATAAACTCATCTTT. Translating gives CACGTGGLTDKLIF.

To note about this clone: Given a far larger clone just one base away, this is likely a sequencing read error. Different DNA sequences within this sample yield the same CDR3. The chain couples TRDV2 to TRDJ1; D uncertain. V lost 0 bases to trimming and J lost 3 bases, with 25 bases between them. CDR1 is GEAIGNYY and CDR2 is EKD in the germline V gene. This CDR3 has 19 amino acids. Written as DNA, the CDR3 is TGTGCCTGTGACACCGTCCTCCAAGGGGTCCGGATTTCAGCCGATAAACTCATCTTT. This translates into CACDTVLQGVRISADKLIF.

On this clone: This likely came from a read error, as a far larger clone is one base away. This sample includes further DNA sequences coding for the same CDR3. The CDR3 protein is CACDTLGGGSYTDKLIF. DNA for the CDR3: TGCGCCTGTGACACGCTAGGTGGGGGATCCTACACCGATAAACTCATCTTT. The V and J genes are TRDV2 and TRDJ1; TRDD3 aligns across 8 bases. Germline CDR1 is GEAIGNYY and CDR2 is EKD. This CDR3 is 17 amino acids long.

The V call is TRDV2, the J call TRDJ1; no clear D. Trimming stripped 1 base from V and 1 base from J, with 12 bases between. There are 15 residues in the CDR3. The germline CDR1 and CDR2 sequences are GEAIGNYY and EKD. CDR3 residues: CACDTVVRSTDKLIF. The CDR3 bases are TGTGCCTGTGACACGGTGGTAAGGTCCACCGATAAACTCATCTTT.

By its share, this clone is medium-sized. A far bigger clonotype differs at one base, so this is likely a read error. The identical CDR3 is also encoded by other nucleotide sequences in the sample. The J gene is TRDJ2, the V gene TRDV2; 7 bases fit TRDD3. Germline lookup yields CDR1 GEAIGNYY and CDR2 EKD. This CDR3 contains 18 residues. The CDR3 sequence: CACDTLGATPSLTAQLFF. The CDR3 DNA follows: TGTGCCTGTGACACTCTGGGGGCCACCCCCTCTTTGACGGCACAACTCTTCTTT.

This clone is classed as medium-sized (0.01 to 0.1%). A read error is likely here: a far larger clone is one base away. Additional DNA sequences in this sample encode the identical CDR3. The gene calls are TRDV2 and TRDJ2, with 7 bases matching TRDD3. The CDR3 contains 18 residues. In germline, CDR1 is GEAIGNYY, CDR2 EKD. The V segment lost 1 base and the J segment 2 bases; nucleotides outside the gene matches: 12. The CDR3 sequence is CACDTLGATPSLTAQLFF. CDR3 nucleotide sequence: TGTGCCTGTGACACTCTGGGGGCCACCCCCTCCTTGACAGCACAACTCTTCTTT.

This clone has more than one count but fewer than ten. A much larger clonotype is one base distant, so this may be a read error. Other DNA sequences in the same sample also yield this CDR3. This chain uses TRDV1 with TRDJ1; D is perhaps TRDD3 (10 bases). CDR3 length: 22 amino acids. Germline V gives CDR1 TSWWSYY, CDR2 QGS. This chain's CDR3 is CALGERAFLRKYWGIYTDKLIF. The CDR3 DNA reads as TGCGCTCTTGGGGAACGAGCCTTCCTACGAAAGTACTGGGGGATTTATACCGATAAACTCATCTTT.

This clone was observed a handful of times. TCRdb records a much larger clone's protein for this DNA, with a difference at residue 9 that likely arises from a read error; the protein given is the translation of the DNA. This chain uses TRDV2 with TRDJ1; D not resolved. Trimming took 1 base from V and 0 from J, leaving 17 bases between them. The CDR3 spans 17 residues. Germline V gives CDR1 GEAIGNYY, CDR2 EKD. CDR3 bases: TGTGCCTGTGACACGCTAGGTGGGAGATCCTACACCGATAAACTCATCTTT. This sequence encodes CACDTLGGRSYTDKLIF.

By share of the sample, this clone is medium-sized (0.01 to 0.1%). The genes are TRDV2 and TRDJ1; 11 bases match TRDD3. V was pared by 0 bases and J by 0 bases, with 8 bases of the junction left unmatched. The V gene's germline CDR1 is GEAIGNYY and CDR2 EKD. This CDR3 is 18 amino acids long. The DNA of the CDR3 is TGTGCCTGTGACACCGTGTCTGGGGGATACTCGTACACCGATAAACTCATCTTT. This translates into CACDTVSGGYSYTDKLIF.

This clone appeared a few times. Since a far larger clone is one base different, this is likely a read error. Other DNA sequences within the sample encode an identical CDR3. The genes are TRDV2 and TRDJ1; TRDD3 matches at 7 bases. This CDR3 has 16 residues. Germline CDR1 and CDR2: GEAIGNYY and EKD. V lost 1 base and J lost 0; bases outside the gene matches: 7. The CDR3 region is CACDTLGAPYTDKLIF. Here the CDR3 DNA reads TGTGCCTGTGACACTCTGGGGGCCCCGTACACCGATAAACTCATCTTT.